The source of this T cell receptor beta chain is a study of human T cells and chemical hapten exposure. MiXCR, run by TCRdb on the RACE reads, gives a single entry per CDR3 protein. The sample has around 110,000 distinct CDR3 sequences, more than 10% seen once; the top ten hold 1.5% to 2%. This clonotype was found a few times. Noted time point: pre-sensitization, week 0. Treatment given: therapeutic diphenylcyclopropenone sensitization with weekly scalp DPC. This CDR3 has 14 amino acids. Germline V lookup: CDR1 MNHEY, CDR2 SMNVEV (reference sequence). V was clipped by 2 bases and J by 7 bases; unmatched bases: 4.

The receptor was isolated from a woman aged 50 to 60 with alopecia areata. Some clones in this sample may be carry-over from other donors' samples. The J gene is TRBJ2-2, the V gene TRBV27; 7 bases match TRBD1. Here the sequenced sample was whole blood, taken in connection with sensitization to the hapten diphenylcyclopropenone (DPC). The chain's CDR3 is CASSLLGQDGELFF. The DNA of the CDR3 is TGTGCCAGCAGTTTACTCGGACAGGACGGGGAGCTGTTTTTT.